A selection of T cell receptor beta chains follows, all from one sample in a study of tumor-infiltrating lymphocytes in oesophageal squamous cell carcinoma. TCRdb analysed the PCR reads with MiXCR anew, one entry per CDR3 protein. Here the sample spans under 25,000 distinct CDR3 sequences, about two fifths being singletons. The material sequenced was blood. Every receptor here comes from a male donor with esophageal squamous cell carcinoma. Both conserved end residues are part of each CDR3. D genes are given only for firm matches. Not all rows give a size; the values are once, few, many and, for expanded clones, a class.

J | size | D | V | CDR3 | DNA
TRBJ2-2 | many | NA | TRBV5-6 | CASLRGVSGELFF | TGTGCCAGCCTCAGGGGGGTGTCCGGGGAGCTGTTTTTT
TRBJ1-2 | many | NA | TRBV19 | CASSANNYGYTF | TGTGCCAGTAGTGCTAATAACTATGGCTACACCTTC
TRBJ2-5 | medium-sized | TRBD2 | TRBV10-3 | CAISGGGGETQYF | TGTGCCATCAGTGGGGGGGGTGGCGAGACCCAGTACTTC
TRBJ2-2 | NA | TRBD2 | TRBV3-1 | CASSQAIGLAGTGELFF | TGTGCCAGCAGCCAAGCGATCGGTCTAGCGGGGACCGGGGAGCTGTTTTTT
TRBJ2-5 | medium-sized | NA | TRBV7-7 | CASSRDTQETQYF | TGTGCTAGCAGCCGAGACACCCAAGAGACCCAGTACTTC
TRBJ1-2 | many | TRBD1 | TRBV28 | CASSAAPQGAYGYTF | TGTGCCAGCAGTGCCGCCCCTCAGGGGGCCTATGGCTACACCTTC
TRBJ1-1 | NA | NA | TRBV7-9 | CASSKPTTRYTEAFF | TGTGCCAGCAGCAAACCGACGACCAGGTACACTGAAGCTTTCTTT
TRBJ1-1 | NA | NA | TRBV5-3 | CASSLVGVPLAEAFF | TGTGCCAGCAGCTTGGTGGGCGTGCCCTTGGCTGAAGCTTTCTTT
TRBJ2-5 | few | NA | TRBV3-1 | CASSQDLGAETQYF | TGTGCCAGCAGCCAAGATCTGGGGGCAGAGACCCAGTACTTC
TRBJ2-6 | NA | TRBD1 | TRBV6-1 | CASSFWTGVDRELYF | TGTGCCAGCAGTTTCTGGACAGGGGTGGATAGGGAGCTGTACTTC
TRBJ2-5 | many | TRBD2 | TRBV11-2 | CASSLGLAGGRGGTQYF | TGTGCCAGCAGCTTAGGACTAGCGGGGGGCCGGGGAGGGACCCAGTACTTC
TRBJ1-1 | NA | TRBD1 | TRBV27 | CASSLRDRGSYEQYF | TGTGCCAGCAGTTTACGGGACAGGGGTTCCTACGAGCAGTACTTT
TRBJ2-3 | NA | NA | TRBV6-1 | CASSQGTDTQYF | TGTGCCAGCAGTCAGGGGACAGATACGCAGTATTTT
TRBJ2-5 | NA | NA | TRBV12-3/TRBV12-4 | CASSVAAAAKQYF | TGTGCCAGCAGCGTAGCCGCCGCGGCTAAGCAGTACTTC
TRBJ1-1 | many | NA | TRBV12-3/TRBV12-4 | CASSLGATVNTEAFF | TGCGCCAGCAGTTTAGGCGCGACAGTGAACACTGAAGCTTTCTTT
TRBJ2-7 | NA | NA | TRBV7-9 | CASSLSPAASPLHF | TGTGCCAGCAGCTTAAGCCCAGCAGCCTCACCCCTCCACTTC
TRBJ2-5 | NA | TRBD2 | TRBV24-1 | CATSALAGRGETQYF | TGTGCCACCAGTGCACTAGCGGGGAGGGGAGAGACCCAGTACTTC
TRBJ2-3 | NA | NA | TRBV10-3 | CATRGASTTTDTQYF | TGTGCCACCCGAGGAGCGAGTACCACCACAGATACGCAGTATTTT
TRBJ2-3 | many | NA | TRBV5-5 | CASSAPRLADTQYF | TGTGCCAGCAGCGCCCCTCGACTAGCAGATACGCAGTATTTT
TRBJ1-2 | NA | NA | TRBV5-6 | CASSFTGRAGHGYTF | TGTGCCAGCAGCTTCACAGGGAGGGCAGGGCATGGCTACACCTTC
TRBJ2-1 | once | NA | TRBV6-2/TRBV6-3 | CASSEDTQFF | TGTGCCAGCAGTGAAGACACGCAGTTCTTC
TRBJ2-7 | once | NA | TRBV6-6 | CASISAQDRMENEQYF | TGTGCCAGCATATCAGCACAGGACCGGATGGAGAACGAGCAGTACTTC
TRBJ1-6 | NA | TRBD1 | TRBV10-3 | CAISVQGAGNSPLHF | TGTGCCATCAGCGTACAGGGGGCGGGAAATTCACCCCTCCACTTT
TRBJ2-7 | NA | NA | TRBV12-3/TRBV12-4 | CASSFGYEQYF | TGTGCCAGCAGTTTCGGCTACGAGCAGTACTTC
TRBJ2-1 | large | NA | TRBV7-3 | CASSLGNEQFF | TGTGCCAGCAGCTTAGGCAATGAGCAGTTCTTC
TRBJ2-7 | NA | TRBD2 | TRBV7-6 | CASSLASGRYNEQYF | TGTGCCAGCAGCTTAGCTAGCGGGAGATACAATGAGCAGTACTTC
TRBJ2-4 | few | NA | TRBV5-1 | CASSFQGTYEQYF | TGCGCCAGCAGCTTTCAGGGAACCTACGAGCAGTACTTT
TRBJ2-7 | many | TRBD1 | TRBV27 | CASKTTGTELEQYF | TGTGCCAGCAAAACTACCGGGACAGAACTCGAGCAGTACTTC
TRBJ1-2 | many | NA | TRBV5-1 | CASSSRGDRGYTF | TGCGCCAGCAGCTCGAGGGGTGATCGTGGCTACACCTTC
TRBJ2-7 | NA | NA | TRBV14 | CASSAQDSLSYEQYF | TGTGCCAGCAGCGCCCAGGACAGTCTATCCTACGAGCAGTACTTC
TRBJ1-1 | many | NA | TRBV19 | CASSPQAILLNTEAFF | TGTGCCAGTAGTCCCCAGGCCATACTCTTGAACACTGAAGCTTTCTTT
TRBJ2-1 | many | NA | TRBV6-6 | CASSYSPLQRVSSYNEQFF | TGTGCCAGCAGTTACTCTCCCCTTCAACGGGTGAGCTCCTACAATGAGCAGTTCTTC
TRBJ1-1 | NA | NA | TRBV7-2 | CASSLSKGTEAFF | TGTGCCAGCAGCTTATCCAAAGGCACTGAAGCTTTCTTT
TRBJ1-2 | medium-sized | NA | TRBV7-9 | CASSLGTANYGYTF | TGTGCCAGCAGCTTAGGGACAGCTAACTATGGCTACACCTTC
TRBJ2-5 | NA | TRBD1 | TRBV11-3 | CASSPGQGGEETQYF | TGTGCCAGCAGCCCGGGACAGGGTGGCGAGGAGACCCAGTACTTC
TRBJ1-1 | NA | TRBD1 | TRBV5-1 | CASSNPQGGNTEAFF | TGCGCCAGCAGCAACCCACAGGGGGGGAACACTGAAGCTTTCTTT
TRBJ2-5 | NA | NA | TRBV19 | CASRGDLETQYF | TGTGCCAGTAGAGGGGATTTGGAGACCCAGTACTTC
TRBJ1-4 | many | NA | TRBV5-6 | CASSLPRSEKLFF | TGTGCCAGCAGCCTCCCTCGCAGTGAAAAACTGTTTTTT
TRBJ1-2 | medium-sized | NA | TRBV6-2/TRBV6-3 | CASSYSNGWDGYTF | TGTGCCAGCAGTTACTCGAACGGGTGGGATGGCTACACCTTC
TRBJ2-4 | many | TRBD2 | TRBV14 | CASSRGLAAGEQYF | TGTGCCAGCAGCCGGGGACTAGCGGCCGGGGAGCAGTACTTC
TRBJ2-3 | NA | TRBD1 | TRBV7-6 | CASSGKDRVSSYQQYF | TGTGCCAGCAGCGGGAAGGACAGGGTGAGCTCCTACCAGCAGTATTTT
TRBJ1-6 | many | TRBD1 | TRBV6-1 | CASKRDSYNSPLHF | TGTGCCAGCAAGCGGGACAGTTATAATTCACCCCTCCACTTT
TRBJ1-1 | once | NA | TRBV12-3/TRBV12-4 | CASSLRRGTEAFF | TGTGCCAGCAGTTTGAGGAGGGGCACTGAAGCTTTCTTT
TRBJ2-3 | many | NA | TRBV6-1 | CASGRGTGTDTQYF | TGTGCCAGCGGCCGGGGAACCGGTACAGATACGCAGTATTTT
TRBJ2-1 | many | TRBD2 | TRBV6-4 | CASSEASGGLDEQFF | TGTGCCAGCAGTGAGGCTAGCGGGGGGCTGGATGAGCAGTTCTTC
TRBJ2-5 | NA | TRBD2 | TRBV7-6 | CASSLGTSGQETQYF | TGTGCCAGCAGCTTAGGGACTAGCGGACAAGAGACCCAGTACTTC
TRBJ2-1 | NA | NA | TRBV11-3 | CASSSGVWDEQFF | TGTGCCAGCAGCTCGGGGGTCTGGGATGAGCAGTTCTTC
TRBJ2-3 | NA | TRBD1 | TRBV28 | CASSFLQDRGPDTQYF | TGTGCCAGCAGTTTTCTCCAGGACAGGGGACCGGATACGCAGTATTTT
TRBJ2-1 | many | TRBD1 | TRBV18 | CASSRNEPGQGGNEQFF | TGTGCCAGCTCACGAAACGAACCGGGACAGGGAGGCAATGAGCAGTTCTTC
TRBJ2-1 | medium-sized | TRBD2 | TRBV6-1 | CASSGISSGGGNEQFF | TGTGCCAGCAGTGGGATATCTAGCGGGGGGGGCAATGAGCAGTTCTTC
TRBJ2-5 | NA | NA | TRBV11-1 | CASSLGRQVTGEQYF | TGTGCCAGCAGCTTAGGGCGGCAGGTTACGGGTGAGCAGTACTTC